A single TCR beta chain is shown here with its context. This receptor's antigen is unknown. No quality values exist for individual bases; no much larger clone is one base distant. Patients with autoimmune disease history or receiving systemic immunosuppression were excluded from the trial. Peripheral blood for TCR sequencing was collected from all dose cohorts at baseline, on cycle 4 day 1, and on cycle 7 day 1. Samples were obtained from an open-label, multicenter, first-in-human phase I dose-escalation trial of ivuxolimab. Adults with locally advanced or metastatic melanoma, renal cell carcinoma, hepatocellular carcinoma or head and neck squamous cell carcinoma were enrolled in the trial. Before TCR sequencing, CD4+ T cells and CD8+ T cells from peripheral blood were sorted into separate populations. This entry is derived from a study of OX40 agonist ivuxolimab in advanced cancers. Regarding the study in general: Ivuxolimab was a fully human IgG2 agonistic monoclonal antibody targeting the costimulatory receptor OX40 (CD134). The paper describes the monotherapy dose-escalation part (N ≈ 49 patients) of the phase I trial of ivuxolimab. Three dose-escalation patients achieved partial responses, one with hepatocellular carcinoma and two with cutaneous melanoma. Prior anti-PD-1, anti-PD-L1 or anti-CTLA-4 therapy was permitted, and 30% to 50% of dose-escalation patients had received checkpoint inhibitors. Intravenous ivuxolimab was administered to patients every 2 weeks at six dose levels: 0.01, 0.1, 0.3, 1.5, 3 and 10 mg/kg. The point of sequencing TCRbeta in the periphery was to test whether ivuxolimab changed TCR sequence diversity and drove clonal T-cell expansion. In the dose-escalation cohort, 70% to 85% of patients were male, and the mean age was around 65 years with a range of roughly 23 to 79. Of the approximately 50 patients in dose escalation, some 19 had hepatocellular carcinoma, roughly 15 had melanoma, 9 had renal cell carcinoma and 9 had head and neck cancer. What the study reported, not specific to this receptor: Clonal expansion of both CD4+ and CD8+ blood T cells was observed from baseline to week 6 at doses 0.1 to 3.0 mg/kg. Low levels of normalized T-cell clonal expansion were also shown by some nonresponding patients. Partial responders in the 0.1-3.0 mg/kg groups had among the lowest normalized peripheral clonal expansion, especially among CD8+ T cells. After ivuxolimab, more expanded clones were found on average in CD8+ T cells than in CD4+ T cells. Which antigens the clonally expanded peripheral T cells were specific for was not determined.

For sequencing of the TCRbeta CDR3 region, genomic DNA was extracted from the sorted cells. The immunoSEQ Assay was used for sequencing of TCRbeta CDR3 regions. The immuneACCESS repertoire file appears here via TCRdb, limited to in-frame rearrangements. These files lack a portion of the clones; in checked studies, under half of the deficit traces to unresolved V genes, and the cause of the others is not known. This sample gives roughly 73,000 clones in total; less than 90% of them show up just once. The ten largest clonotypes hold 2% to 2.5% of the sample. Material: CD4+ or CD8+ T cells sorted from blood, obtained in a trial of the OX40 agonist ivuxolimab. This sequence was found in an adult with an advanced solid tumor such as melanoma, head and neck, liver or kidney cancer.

The DNA reads TGTGCCTGCGCGACCTTCGACAGGGTCCTTGAAGCTTTCTTT. Its protein reads: CACATFDRVLEAFF. The V gene is TRBV5-4 and the J gene is TRBJ1-1, and TRBD1 matches 7 of the central bases. The CDR3 runs 14 amino acids, cysteine and phenylalanine included. Only the CDR3 portion is preserved as DNA: 42 bases, with reading frame beginning at the first base. Trimming leaves V shorter by 10 bases and J shorter by 7 bases, with the junction holding 16 bases beyond the gene matches. CDR1 and CDR2 are read off the germline V gene (reference sequence) as SGHNT and YYREEE.